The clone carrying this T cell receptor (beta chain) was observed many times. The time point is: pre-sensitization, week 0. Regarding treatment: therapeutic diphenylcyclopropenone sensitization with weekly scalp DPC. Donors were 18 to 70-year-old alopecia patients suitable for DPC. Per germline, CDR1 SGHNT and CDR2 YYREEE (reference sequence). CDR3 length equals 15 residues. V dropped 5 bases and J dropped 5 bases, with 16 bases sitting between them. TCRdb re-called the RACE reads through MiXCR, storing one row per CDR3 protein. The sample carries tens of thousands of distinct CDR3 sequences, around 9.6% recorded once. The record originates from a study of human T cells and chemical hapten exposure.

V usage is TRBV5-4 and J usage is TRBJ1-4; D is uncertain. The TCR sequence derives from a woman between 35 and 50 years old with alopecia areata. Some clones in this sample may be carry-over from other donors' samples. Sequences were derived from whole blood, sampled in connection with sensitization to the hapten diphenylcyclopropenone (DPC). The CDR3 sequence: CASRRAGSGNEKLFF. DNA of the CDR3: TGTGCCAGCAGACGGGCCGGGTCTGGGAATGAAAAACTGTTTTTT.